This T cell receptor beta chain was identified in a study of T cell changes during pregnancy in multiple sclerosis (dated by TCRdb to about 2019). With respect to the entire study: The study examined how the T cell repertoire changed over the course of pregnancy in women with multiple sclerosis.

Libraries were built with the immunoSEQ multiplex PCR assay. Held by TCRdb, this immuneACCESS table contains in-frame sequences only and omits some clones. Under half of the omission traces to an unresolved V gene where checked; the cause of the rest is unknown. This sample gives about 75,000 clones in total; about 90% of them show up just once. The top ten hold 0.7% to 0.9% of the sample. Concerning this clone itself: What this receptor recognizes is not known. Base qualities are missing; no much larger clone stands one base away.

This clonotype originated in a female donor in good health, enrolled as a control in a pregnancy study. The specimen was peripheral blood, collected in the first trimester of pregnancy.

The bases read TGTGCCAGCAAGCTAATGACAGGGGGCACTGAAGCTTTCTTT. This translates into CASKLMTGGTEAFF. The rearranged segments are TRBV28 and TRBJ1-1, with TRBD1 identical over 9 junction bases. From V the trimming removes 7 bases and from J it removes 4 bases, while the gene matches leave 7 bases of the junction unaccounted for. Looking up the germline V gene yields CDR1 MDHEN and CDR2 SYDVKM. The CDR3 measures 14 amino acids from cysteine to phenylalanine. Of the read, only the CDR3 DNA is kept; its 42 bases are in frame from base 1.